The 26 T cell receptor beta chains below were found in one sample sequenced in a study of T cells in tumors after PD-1 blockade. Assay used: immunoSEQ multiplex PCR; TCRdb lists only in-frame clones, some missing. The sample records about 20,000 clones, over 75% being singletons. Specimen: PBMCs, collected before anti-PD-1 treatment. Every receptor here comes from a human donor with basal cell carcinoma.

This clone turned up a few times. The chain recombines TRBV9 with TRBJ2-7, with D tentatively TRBD2 (6 bases). This CDR3 has 15 residues. Germline CDR1 and CDR2: SGDLS and YYNGEE. The ends were cut back, 3 bases at V and 3 bases at J, with 16 bases in the middle. CDR3 amino acids: CASSGIPGAIYEQYF. As DNA, the CDR3 is TGTGCCAGCAGCGGAATCCCGGGAGCGATCTACGAGCAGTACTTC.

This sequence joins TRBV18 and TRBJ2-7, with D unresolved. V gave up 3 bases and J gave up 7 bases, with 10 bases separating them. The CDR3 extends over 12 amino acids. Germline CDR1 KGHSH, CDR2 LQKENI. Here the CDR3 DNA reads TGTGCCAGCTCACCTGGTCGGGCGGAGCAGTACTTC. This translates into CASSPGRAEQYF.

J is TRBJ2-1 and V is TRBV30; D is undetermined. Germline-derived CDR1 and CDR2 are GTSNPN and SVGIG (reference sequence). Trimming stripped 0 bases from V and 9 bases from J, with 12 bases between. The CDR3 is made up of 13 amino acids. The CDR3: CAWSVRQAGEQFF. Written as DNA, the CDR3 is TGTGCCTGGAGTGTACGTCAGGCTGGTGAGCAGTTCTTC. Full variable domain (remainder filled in from reference TRBV30 and TRBJ2-1): SQTIHQWPATLVQPVGSPLSLECTVEGTSNPNLYWYRQAAGRGLQLLFYSVGIGQISSEVPQNLSASRPQDRQFILSSKKLLLSDSGFYLCAWSVRQAGEQFFGPGTRLTVL.

The V gene is TRBV28, the J gene TRBJ1-5, with D hard to call. The CDR3 has 14 amino acids. V lost 8 bases and J lost 6, with 17 bases in between. Germline V gene lookup returns CDR1 MDHEN and CDR2 SYDVKM. The CDR3 protein is CASCKAPFGQPQHF. In DNA form, the CDR3 reads TGTGCCAGCTGCAAGGCCCCCTTTGGTCAGCCCCAGCATTTT.

V gene TRBV27 combines with J gene TRBJ2-1, with 14 nucleotides matching TRBD2. The length of the CDR3 is 17 residues. J was trimmed by 3 bases and V by 3 bases; bases with no gene match: 4. Per germline, CDR1 MNHEY and CDR2 SMNVEV (reference sequence). CDR3 residues: CASSFRLAGGFYNEQFF. The CDR3 DNA is TGTGCCAGCAGTTTCCGACTAGCGGGAGGGTTCTACAATGAGCAGTTCTTC.

The table lists this clone with a few counts. This chain uses TRBV3-1 (or the pseudogene TRBV3-2) with TRBJ1-2; tentative D call: TRBD1 (6 bases). Germline lookup yields CDR1 LGHDT and CDR2 YNNKEL (reference sequence). V lost 4 bases, J lost 2 bases, and 8 bases lay in between. CDR3 length: 13 residues. The CDR3 spells CASSPQGNYGYTF. CDR3 sequence (DNA): TGTGCCAGCAGCCCCCAGGGGAACTATGGCTACACCTTC.

The chain employs TRBV10-3 and TRBJ2-1; 8 bases align to TRBD2. Per germline, CDR1 ENHRY and CDR2 SYGVKD. The CDR3 runs 14 residues. The trim removed 3 bases at V and 7 bases at J, leaving 5 bases unmatched. The CDR3 loop is CAISDRSGSNEQFF. CDR3 DNA: TGTGCCATCAGTGATCGAAGCGGGAGTAATGAGCAGTTCTTC.

This clone has a handful of counts. This chain connects TRBV24-1 to TRBJ2-2, with 8 nucleotides matching TRBD1. In germline, CDR1 is KGHDR, CDR2 SFDVKD. After removal of 0 bases from V and 3 bases from J, the junction contained 2 bases not matched to a gene. CDR3 length: 16 residues. CDR3 coding DNA: TGTGCCACCAGTGATTTGATACAGGGGGACACCGGGGAGCTGTTTTTT. Translated: CATSDLIQGDTGELFF.

The chain links TRBV27 to TRBJ2-2, with 11 bases aligning to TRBD2. V lost 6 bases to trimming and J lost 7 bases; unmatched junction nucleotides: 10. Germline V gene data show CDR1 as MNHEY and CDR2 as SMNVEV (reference sequence). The CDR3 is 16 residues long. The CDR3 bases are TGTGCCAGCAGCTTGAGACCGGGACTAGCGGTCGGGGAGCTGTTTTTT. This translates into CASSLRPGLAVGELFF.

The rearrangement links TRBV2 to TRBJ1-3; the D is unclear. V was cut by 4 bases and J by 6 bases, with 10 bases left in between. This CDR3 has 13 residues. Germline assignment: CDR1 SNHLY and CDR2 FYNNEI. In nucleotides, the CDR3 is TGTGCCAGCAGTGTGGAGCGGGAAAACACCATATATTTT. This translates into CASSVERENTIYF.

The chain has TRBV30 and TRBJ2-5, with 11 bases matching TRBD2. In germline, CDR1 is GTSNPN, CDR2 SVGIG (reference sequence). V lost 4 bases and J lost 3; bases outside the gene matches: 13. This CDR3 has 17 residues. CDR3 sequence: CAWIRVAGGPGKETQYF. In DNA, the CDR3 is TGTGCCTGGATTCGGGTAGCGGGGGGGCCGGGTAAAGAGACCCAGTACTTC.

The gene calls are TRBV10-1 and TRBJ2-7; D possibly corresponds to TRBD2 (6 bases). Germline lookup yields CDR1 WNHNN and CDR2 SYGVQD (reference sequence). V lost 6 bases, J lost 2 bases, and 17 bases lay in between. CDR3 length: 15 residues. The CDR3 nucleotides read TGCGCCAGCAGCCCGAACTGGGACTCCACCTACGAGCAGTACTTC. Encoded protein: CASSPNWDSTYEQYF.

V is TRBV19 and J is TRBJ1-4; 10 nucleotides line up with TRBD1. The CDR3 covers 17 residues. Germline CDR1 and CDR2: LNHDA and SQIVND (reference sequence). Trimming at V came to 8 bases and at J to 10 bases, leaving 19 bases not matched to a gene. The CDR3 DNA reads TGTGCCAGTCAACCCGGGACAGGGGAGTCGGATGATGGAAAACTGTTTTTT. Translating gives CASQPGTGESDDGKLFF.

This chain joins TRBV4-1 and TRBJ2-1; D is unresolved. In germline, CDR1 is MGHRA, CDR2 YSYEKL. With 5 bases removed from V and 0 bases from J, the gap between germline ends came to 14 bases. The CDR3 is 16 amino acids. In DNA form, the CDR3 reads TGCGCCAGCAGCGACTCGGGCAGGAGCTCCTACAATGAGCAGTTCTTC. Amino acid sequence: CASSDSGRSSYNEQFF.

The rearrangement uses TRBV28 and TRBJ2-6, with TRBD1 as a possible D gene (6 bases). The germline gives CDR1 MDHEN, CDR2 SYDVKM. The CDR3 spans 16 residues. Deletions cut 2 bases from V and 0 bases from J, with 8 bases between. CDR3 in DNA: TGTGCCAGCAGTTTAGGGGGCCCCTCTGGGGCCAACGTCCTGACTTTC. Amino acids: CASSLGGPSGANVLTF.

In its sample, this clone was seen a few times. The chain combines TRBV4-2 with TRBJ2-7, with 8 nucleotides matching TRBD1. Losses at the gene ends were 3 bases for V and 4 bases for J; bases not matched to a gene: 8. CDR1 is LGHNA and CDR2 is YNFKEQ in the germline V gene. The CDR3 has 15 residues. DNA of the CDR3: TGTGCCAGCAGCCACAGGACAGGGTTTGGGTACGAGCAGTACTTC. Amino acid sequence: CASSHRTGFGYEQYF.

V is TRBV18 and J is TRBJ1-1; 9 nucleotides align to TRBD1. Germline lookup yields CDR1 KGHSH and CDR2 LQKENI. The CDR3 has 14 residues. With V trimmed by 6 bases and J by 4 bases, 6 bases remained unmatched. In nucleotides, the CDR3 is TGTGCCAGCTCGAGACAGGGGGTGATCACTGAAGCTTTCTTT. Protein: CASSRQGVITEAFF.

The chain employs TRBV4-1 and TRBJ1-1, with 7 bases aligning to TRBD1. The junction had 6 bases not matched to a gene; V was cut back by 1 base and J by 4 bases. The CDR3 totals 15 residues. Germline V gene data show CDR1 as MGHRA and CDR2 as YSYEKL. Here the CDR3 DNA reads TGCGCCAGCAGCCAAGCCCAGACAGGGAGCACTGAAGCTTTCTTT. Translating it yields CASSQAQTGSTEAFF.

The sample holds a few counts of this clone. Germline and junction disagree at one end, which may indicate a read error. Other DNA sequences in the same sample also yield this CDR3. The V gene is TRBV2, the J gene TRBJ2-1; 7 bases match TRBD2. This CDR3 comprises 19 residues. Germline loops: CDR1 SNHLY, CDR2 FYNNEI. CDR3 protein: CPSSDGWAGVGSSYNEQFF. The CDR3 bases are TGTCCCAGCAGTGATGGGTGGGCGGGGGTGGGGAGCTCCTACAATGAGCAGTTCTTC.

Concerning this clone: This could be a read error, since a much larger clone is one nucleotide away. This sequence joins TRBV2 and TRBJ2-1; 7 bases are a match to TRBD2. Germline lookup yields CDR1 SNHLY and CDR2 FYNNEI. The CDR3 has 19 residues. V trimming: 10 bases; J trimming: 0 bases; junction bases outside the gene matches: 21. The CDR3 DNA is TGTGCCACCTGTGACGGGTGGGCGGGGGAGGGGAGCTCCTACAATGAGCAGTTCTTC. As protein: CATCDGWAGEGSSYNEQFF.

V is TRBV6-1 and J is TRBJ2-5; 8 nucleotides align to TRBD1. Germline-derived CDR1 and CDR2 are MNHNS and SASEGT. V shed 1 base, J shed 8 bases, and the junction held 12 bases outside the gene matches. This CDR3 has 16 amino acids. Here the CDR3 reads CASSEGLGTGHFTQYF. In nucleotides, the CDR3 is TGTGCCAGCAGTGAAGGATTGGGGACAGGCCATTTTACCCAGTACTTC.

The genes are TRBV6-5 and TRBJ1-5; D remains unclear. V was cut by 8 bases and J by 0 bases, with 8 bases left in between. CDR3 length: 13 residues. Germline values: CDR1 MNHEY, CDR2 SVGAGI. CDR3 residues: CASGPSSNQPQHF. DNA for the CDR3: TGTGCCAGCGGACCGTCTAGCAATCAGCCCCAGCATTTT.

The V call is TRBV6-2 or TRBV6-3, the J call TRBJ2-7, with 7 bases that match TRBD2. The CDR3 runs to 15 residues. Trimming at V came to 4 bases and at J to 2 bases, leaving 8 bases not matched to a gene. In germline, CDR1 is MNHEY, CDR2 SVGEGT. CDR3 bases: TGTGCCAGCAGTTCGTGGCTAGCGGACACCTACGAGCAGTACTTC. It translates to CASSSWLADTYEQYF.

The chain couples TRBV30 to TRBJ2-5; no definite D call. The CDR3 is 11 amino acids. The ends were cut back, 0 bases at V and 4 bases at J, with 3 bases in the middle. CDR1 GTSNPN and CDR2 SVGIG come from the germline V gene (reference sequence). The CDR3 DNA sequence: TGTGCCTGGAGTGTAGGAGAGACCCAGTACTTC. Encoded protein: CAWSVGETQYF.

This chain connects TRBV28 to TRBJ1-2; D gene unclear. The germline CDR1 and CDR2 sequences are MDHEN and SYDVKM. V lost 5 bases and J lost 9, with 10 bases in between. The CDR3 is 11 amino acids. The CDR3 nucleotides are TGTGCCAGCAGTCGGTCTCGGAGCTACACCTTC. Translating it yields CASSRSRSYTF.

In its sample, this clone is large. This rearrangement joins TRBV2 to TRBJ1-1; the match to TRBD1 covers 8 bases. This CDR3 region has 13 residues. Looked up from germline, CDR1 is SNHLY and CDR2 is FYNNEI. The V gene end was trimmed by 9 bases and the J gene end by 4 bases; junction bases not matched to a gene: 7. This CDR3 reads CARTRTGTTEAFF. The DNA for the CDR3 is TGTGCCAGAACGCGGACAGGGACCACTGAAGCTTTCTTT. The full variable domain, its missing parts supplied by reference TRBV2 and TRBJ1-1, is EPEVTQTPSHQVTQMGQEVILRCVPISNHLYFYWYRQILGQKVEFLVSFYNNEISEKSEIFDDQFSVERPDGSNFTLKIRSTKLEDSAMYFCARTRTGTTEAFFGQGTRLTVV.